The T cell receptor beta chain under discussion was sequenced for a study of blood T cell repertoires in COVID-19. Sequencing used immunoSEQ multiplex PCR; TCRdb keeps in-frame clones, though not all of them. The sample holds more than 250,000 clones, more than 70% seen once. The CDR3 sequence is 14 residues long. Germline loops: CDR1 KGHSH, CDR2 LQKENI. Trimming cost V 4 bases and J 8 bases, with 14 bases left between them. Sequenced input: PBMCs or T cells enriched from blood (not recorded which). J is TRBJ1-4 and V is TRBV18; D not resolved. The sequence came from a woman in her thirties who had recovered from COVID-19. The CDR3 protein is CASSQGGRAEKLFF. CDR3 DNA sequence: TGTGCCAGCTCACAGGGCGGGCGGGCCGAAAAACTGTTTTTT.